The sequence of this T cell receptor (beta chain) was determined in a study of blood T cell repertoires in COVID-19. Study-level information: The United States, Italy and Spain supplied acute and convalescent COVID-19 samples.

Authors' methods: Using reference gene primer amplification, nucleated cell counts were estimated. TCRdb's copy holds only in-frame clones and misses some; the assay was immunoSEQ multiplex PCR. V and J calls plus clone size are reproduced from that table; the DNA served to infer D and trimming. Of more than 85,000 clones in the sample, 91% were seen once. Per germline, CDR1 SGDLS and CDR2 YYNGEE. Trimming took off 0 bases at V and 5 bases at J, with 11 bases between the two ends. The CDR3 contains 14 residues. This sequence joins TRBV9 and TRBJ2-5; a weak D match, TRBD2 (5 bases). Specimen: peripheral blood. The clonotype was recovered from a man between 18 and 29 years old with acute or convalescent COVID-19. As DNA, the CDR3 is TGTGCCAGCAGCGTAGTGGGGAGTGGGGAGACCCAGTACTTC. This sequence encodes CASSVVGSGETQYF.